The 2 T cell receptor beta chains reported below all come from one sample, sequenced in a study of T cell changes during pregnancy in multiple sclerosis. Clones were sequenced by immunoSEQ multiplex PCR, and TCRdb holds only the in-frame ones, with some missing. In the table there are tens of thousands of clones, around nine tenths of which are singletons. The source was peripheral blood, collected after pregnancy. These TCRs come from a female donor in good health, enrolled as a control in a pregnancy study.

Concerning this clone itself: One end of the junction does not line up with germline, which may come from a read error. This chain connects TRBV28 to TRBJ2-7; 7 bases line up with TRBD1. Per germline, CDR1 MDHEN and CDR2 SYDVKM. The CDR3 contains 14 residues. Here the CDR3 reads CASGFRDSTYEQYF. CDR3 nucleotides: TGTGCCAGCGGTTTCCGGGACAGCACCTACGAGCAGTACTTC.

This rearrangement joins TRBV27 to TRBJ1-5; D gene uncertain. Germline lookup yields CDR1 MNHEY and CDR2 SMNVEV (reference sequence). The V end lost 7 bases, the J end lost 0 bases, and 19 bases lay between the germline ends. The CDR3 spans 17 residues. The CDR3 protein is CASNHEWRPVSNQPQHF. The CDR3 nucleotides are TGTGCCAGCAACCACGAGTGGAGACCAGTTAGCAATCAGCCCCAGCATTTT.